These 20 T cell receptor beta chains originate from one sample sequenced in a study of T cell repertoires in cytomegalovirus infection. TCRdb passed the reads through MiXCR, listing each CDR3 protein once. The profile covers some 150,000 distinct CDR3 sequences, with 5.5% to 8% appearing a single time and 18% taken by the ten largest. Material: PBMCs. Receptors originate from a human donor in good health (CMV status not recorded). Some clones in this sample may be carry-over from other donors' samples.

The V call is TRBV10-3, the J call TRBJ2-3, with D unclear. V lost 3 bases and J lost 5, with 18 bases in between. The CDR3 extends over 16 amino acids. CDR1 and CDR2 from the germline V gene are ENHRY and SYGVKD. CDR3 nucleotides: TGTGCCATCAGTGACCTAACACAGTCCCAGAGAGATACGCAGTATTTT. Amino acid sequence: CAISDLTQSQRDTQYF.

The chain employs TRBV20-1 and TRBJ1-1, with 11 bases lining up with TRBD1. This CDR3 comprises 15 residues. V dropped 6 bases and J dropped 3; count of bases not matched to a gene: 9. CDR1 is DFQATT, CDR2 SNEGSKA, per germline (reference sequence). Here the CDR3 reads CSALRDRGTYTEAFF. The DNA of the CDR3 is TGCAGTGCACTCCGGGACAGGGGGACGTACACTGAAGCTTTCTTT.

Many counts were recorded for this clonotype. This chain links TRBV7-2 with TRBJ2-5; D is perhaps TRBD1 or TRBD2 (6 bases each). This CDR3 spans 14 amino acids. CDR1 is SGHTA and CDR2 is FQGNSA in the germline V gene. Between the trimmed V and J ends, which lost 5 bases and 2 bases, there was a span of 12 bases. The CDR3 DNA sequence: TGTGCCAGCAGCCGAGAAGGGGGGCAAGAGACCCAGTACTTC. Protein: CASSREGGQETQYF.

This chain links TRBV19 with TRBJ1-2, with D possibly TRBD1 on 5 matching bases. Germline loops: CDR1 LNHDA, CDR2 SQIVND (reference sequence). The CDR3 has 13 amino acids. Between the trimmed V and J ends, which lost 9 bases and 4 bases, there was a span of 15 bases. The CDR3 sequence is CASQRGRTYGYTF. The CDR3 coding sequence is TGTGCCAGCCAAAGGGGCAGGACCTATGGCTACACCTTC.

A few counts support this clonotype. A read error may be the cause here, since a much bigger clone is one base away. This rearrangement joins TRBV7-9 to TRBJ2-1; D is perhaps TRBD2 (6 bases). The V gene's germline CDR1 is SEHNR and CDR2 FQNEAQ (reference sequence). The CDR3 loop spans 11 amino acids. V dropped 5 bases and J dropped 10 bases, with 9 bases sitting between them. The CDR3 is CASSRDWEQFF. CDR3 nucleotides: TGTGCCAGCAGCCGGGACTGGGAGCAGTTCTTC. Variable domain in full (rest from reference TRBV7-9 and TRBJ2-1): DTGVSQNPRHKITKRGQNVTFRCDPISEHNRLYWYRQTLGQGPEFLTYFQNEAQLEKSRLLSDRFSAERPKGSFSTLEIQRTEQGDSAMYLCASSRDWEQFFGPGTRLTVL.

In its sample, this clonotype was seen many times. This chain links TRBV28 with TRBJ1-4; D may be TRBD1 (6 bases). The CDR3 contains 16 residues. V lost 3 bases, J lost 3 bases, and 14 bases lay in between. Germline V gene sequence: CDR1 MDHEN, CDR2 SYDVKM. CDR3 protein: CASSLHPGTPNEKLFF. The CDR3 region has the DNA TGTGCCAGCAGTTTGCACCCCGGGACACCTAATGAAAAACTGTTTTTT.

The chain joins TRBV11-3 to TRBJ2-7, with a possible D match to TRBD1 (6 bases). The CDR3 loop spans 15 amino acids. Germline-derived CDR1 and CDR2 are SGHNT and YENEEA. Trimming left V 3 bases short and J 2 bases short, with 14 bases between. In DNA, the CDR3 is TGTGCCAGCAGCTTGGGGGCCGCTTCCCCCTACGAGCAGTACTTC. Residues: CASSLGAASPYEQYF.

The rearrangement joins TRBV27 to TRBJ1-5, with a weak D call TRBD1 (5 bases). Germline CDR1 MNHEY, CDR2 SMNVEV (reference sequence). The ends were cut back, 5 bases at V and 1 base at J, with 12 bases in the middle. The CDR3 consists of 15 residues. The DNA of the CDR3 is TGTGCCAGCAGTCCAAACACAGGAAGCAATCAGCCCCAGCATTTT. This translates into CASSPNTGSNQPQHF.

The chain is built from TRBV14 and TRBJ1-6; D is unresolved. Germline V gene data show CDR1 as SGHDN and CDR2 as FVKESK. V gave up 0 bases and J gave up 10 bases, with 4 bases separating them. This CDR3 comprises 12 residues. The CDR3 sequence: CASSQDGSPLHF. CDR3 DNA sequence: TGTGCCAGCAGCCAAGATGGATCACCCCTCCACTTT.

This clonotype has at least ten counts. CDR3 region: CATGQGQANYGYTF. The CDR3 bases are TGTGCCACGGGACAGGGGCAAGCTAACTATGGCTACACCTTC. This sequence joins TRBV28 and TRBJ1-2, with 10 bases identical to TRBD1. Trimming took 10 bases from V and 0 from J; bases not matched to a gene: 5. Germline assignment: CDR1 MDHEN and CDR2 SYDVKM. This CDR3 comprises 14 residues.

Worth noting for this clonotype: A much larger clone lies a single base off, so this may be a read error. The chain links TRBV5-5 to TRBJ2-1; 12 nucleotides agree with TRBD2. CDR1 is SGHKS, CDR2 YYEKEE, per germline (reference sequence). This CDR3 is built from 16 residues. Germline trimming cut 0 bases from V and 11 bases from J; bases unmatched to any gene: 9. Here the CDR3 DNA reads TGTGCCAGCAGCTTGGGGCTAGCGGGGGGGTTCTATAAGCAGTTCTTC. Residues: CASSLGLAGGFYKQFF.

Many counts were recorded for this clonotype. V and J are TRBV19 and TRBJ1-2; D might be TRBD1 (6 bases). This CDR3 is built from 12 residues. The germline V gene encodes CDR1 LNHDA and CDR2 SQIVND (reference sequence). The V end was cut by 10 bases, the J end by 4 bases, with 13 bases between. Written as DNA, the CDR3 is TGTGCCACCGTGGACAGCCTCTATGGCTACACCTTC. Translated: CATVDSLYGYTF.

This clonotype was counted many times. This sequence joins TRBV29-1 and TRBJ2-7, with D perhaps given as TRBD1 or TRBD2 (6 bases each). The V and J ends lost 7 bases and 0 bases respectively, with 10 bases between them. The CDR3 extends over 12 amino acids. Germline lookup yields CDR1 SQVTM and CDR2 ANQGSEA. This CDR3 is CSGGGGSYEQYF. CDR3 sequence (DNA): TGCAGCGGTGGAGGGGGCTCCTACGAGCAGTACTTC.

Many counts were recorded for this clonotype. The V call is TRBV7-7, the J call TRBJ2-5; TRBD1 is a possible D gene (6 bases). Germline V CDR1 and CDR2: SSHAT, FNYEAQ (reference sequence). V shed 5 bases and J shed 5 bases, with 12 bases lying between them. CDR3 length equals 13 residues. CDR3 sequence (DNA): TGTGCCAGCAGCGCAGGGGAGAGGGAGACCCAGTACTTC. Translation gives CASSAGERETQYF.

CDR3 protein: CASGSGTGESPLHF. DNA of the CDR3: TGTGCTAGTGGCTCCGGGACAGGCGAATCACCCCTCCACTTT. The chain joins TRBV12-5 to TRBJ1-6, with 8 nucleotides matching TRBD1. The CDR3 has 14 residues. With V trimmed by 6 bases and J by 10 bases, 8 bases remained unmatched. CDR1 is LGHNT, CDR2 FRNRAP, per germline.

This clonotype has only a few counts. J is TRBJ1-1 and V is TRBV30; TRBD1 is a possible D gene (6 bases). The germline gives CDR1 GTSNPN, CDR2 SVGIG (reference sequence). This CDR3 contains 13 residues. V was clipped by 3 bases and J by 1 base, with 9 bases between them. The CDR3 nucleotides are TGTGCCTGGAGCGCACAGGGGAACACTGAAGCTTTCTTT. Encoded protein: CAWSAQGNTEAFF.

This clonotype was counted ten times or more. V gene TRBV7-9 combines with J gene TRBJ1-1; D call uncertain. Trimming pared 5 bases from V and 4 bases from J, leaving 11 bases between. The germline V gene has CDR1 SEHNR and CDR2 FQNEAQ (reference sequence). The length of the CDR3 is 13 residues. This CDR3 is CASSPRIGTEAFF. In nucleotides, the CDR3 is TGTGCCAGCAGCCCTAGAATAGGCACTGAAGCTTTCTTT.

This clonotype was counted a few times. The rearrangement links TRBV2 to TRBJ2-7; TRBD1 might be the D (6 bases). Trimming cost V 3 bases and J 3 bases, with 15 bases left between them. The CDR3 is made up of 15 amino acids. Germline values: CDR1 SNHLY, CDR2 FYNNEI. The CDR3 spells CASSDAAGTSYEQYF. The CDR3 DNA follows: TGTGCCAGCAGTGATGCAGCCGGGACAAGCTACGAGCAGTACTTC.

The chain joins TRBV28 to TRBJ1-2; TRBD1 aligns across 7 bases. The CDR3 has 15 residues. V lost 2 bases and J lost 2; bases outside the gene matches: 5. Germline CDR1 and CDR2: MDHEN and SYDVKM. The CDR3 loop is CASSLQDRVNYGYTF. The CDR3 DNA reads as TGTGCCAGCAGTTTACAAGACAGGGTAAACTATGGCTACACCTTC.

The rearrangement joins TRBV25-1 to TRBJ2-2; a possible D gene is TRBD2 (6 bases). This CDR3 contains 14 residues. Between the trimmed V and J ends, which lost 2 bases and 3 bases, there was a span of 7 bases. Germline-derived CDR1 and CDR2 are MGHDK and SYGVNS. The CDR3 DNA follows: TGTGCCAGCAGTGAACGGGGGTACACCGGGGAGCTGTTTTTT. Translation: CASSERGYTGELFF.